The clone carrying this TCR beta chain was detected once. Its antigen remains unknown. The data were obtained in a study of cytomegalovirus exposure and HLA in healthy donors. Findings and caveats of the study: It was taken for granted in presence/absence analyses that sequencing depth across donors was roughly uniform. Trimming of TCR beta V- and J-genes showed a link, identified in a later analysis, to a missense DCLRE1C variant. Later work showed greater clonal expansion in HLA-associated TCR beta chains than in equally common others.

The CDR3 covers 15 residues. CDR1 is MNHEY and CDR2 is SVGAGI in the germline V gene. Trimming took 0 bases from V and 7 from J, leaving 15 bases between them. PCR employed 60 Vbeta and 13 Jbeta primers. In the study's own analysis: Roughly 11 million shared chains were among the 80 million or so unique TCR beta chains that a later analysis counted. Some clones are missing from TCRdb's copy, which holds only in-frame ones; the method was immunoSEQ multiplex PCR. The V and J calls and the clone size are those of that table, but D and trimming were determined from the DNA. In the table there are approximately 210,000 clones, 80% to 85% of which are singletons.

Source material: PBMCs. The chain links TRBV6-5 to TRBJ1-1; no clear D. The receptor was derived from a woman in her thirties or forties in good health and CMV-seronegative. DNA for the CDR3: TGTGCCAGCAGTTACTCGACTAGAGGACGGGTTGAAGCTTTCTTT. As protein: CASSYSTRGRVEAFF.